What follows describes a single T cell receptor (beta chain). This sample was taken from a study of T cell responses to AZD1222 COVID-19 vaccine. About the study: Samples with a second dose at about 4 or about 12 weeks were pooled together.

Germline V gives CDR1 ENHRY, CDR2 SYGVKD. Deletions cut 2 bases from V and 1 base from J, with 8 bases between. The CDR3 has 14 amino acids. TCRdb's copy holds only in-frame clones and misses some; the assay was immunoSEQ multiplex PCR. Among around 83,000 clones, roughly 83% were seen once, and the ten largest hold over 8%. Material: peripheral blood, obtained on day 0 of AZD1222 vaccination. This rearrangement joins TRBV10-3 to TRBJ1-1; D ambiguous. This receptor was identified in an adult in good health. CDR3 amino acids: CAISEKAQNTEAFF. The CDR3 DNA follows: TGTGCCATCAGTGAGAAGGCTCAGAACACTGAAGCTTTCTTT.